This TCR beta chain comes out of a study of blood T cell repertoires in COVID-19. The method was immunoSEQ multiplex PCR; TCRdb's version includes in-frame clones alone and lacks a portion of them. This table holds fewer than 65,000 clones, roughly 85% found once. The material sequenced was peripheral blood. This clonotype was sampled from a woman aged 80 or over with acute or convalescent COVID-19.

DNA of the CDR3: TGTGCCAGCAGTTTAACCAGGGTCGGGGAAAAACTGTTTTTT. Amino acids: CASSLTRVGEKLFF. V is TRBV28 and J is TRBJ1-4; a possible D gene is TRBD1 (5 bases). Germline V gene sequence: CDR1 MDHEN, CDR2 SYDVKM. This CDR3 is built from 14 residues. Trimming took 2 bases from V and 8 from J, leaving 12 bases between them.